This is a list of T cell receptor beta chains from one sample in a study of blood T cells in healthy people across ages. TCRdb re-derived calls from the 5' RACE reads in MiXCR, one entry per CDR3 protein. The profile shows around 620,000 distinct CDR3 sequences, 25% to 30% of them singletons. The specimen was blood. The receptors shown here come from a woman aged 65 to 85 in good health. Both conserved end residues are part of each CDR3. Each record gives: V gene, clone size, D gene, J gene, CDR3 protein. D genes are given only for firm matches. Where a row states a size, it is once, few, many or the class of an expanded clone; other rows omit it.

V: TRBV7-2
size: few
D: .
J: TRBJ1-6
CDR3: CASSLRVSRYNSPLHF

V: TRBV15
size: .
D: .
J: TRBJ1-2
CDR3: CATSRAAAGNYGYTF

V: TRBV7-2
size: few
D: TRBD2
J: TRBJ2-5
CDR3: CASSFTGTSRETQYF

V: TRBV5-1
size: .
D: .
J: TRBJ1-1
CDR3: CASSLKGRGTEAFF

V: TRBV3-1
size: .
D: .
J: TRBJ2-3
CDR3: CASSQDQGGRTDTQYF

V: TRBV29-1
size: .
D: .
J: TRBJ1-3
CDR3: CSVESGVGNTIYF

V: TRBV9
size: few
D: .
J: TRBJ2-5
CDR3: CASSVDAGFQETQYF

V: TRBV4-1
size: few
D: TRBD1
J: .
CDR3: CASSPGQARSYEQYF

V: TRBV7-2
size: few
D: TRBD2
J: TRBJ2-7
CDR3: CASSLYAAGGAYEQYF

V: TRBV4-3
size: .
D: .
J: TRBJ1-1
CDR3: CASSQIIRQDTNTEAFF

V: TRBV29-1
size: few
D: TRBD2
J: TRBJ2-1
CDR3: CSVVGTSGGHPRANEQFF

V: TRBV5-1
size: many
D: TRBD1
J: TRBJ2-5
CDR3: CASSFPGGRRYEETQYF

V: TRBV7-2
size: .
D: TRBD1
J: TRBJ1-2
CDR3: CASSQNRGTSHGYTF

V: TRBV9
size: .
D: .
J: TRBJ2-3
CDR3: CASSFGTGVSLTDTQYF

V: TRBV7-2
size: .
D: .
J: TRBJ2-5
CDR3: CASSLLGVIETQYF

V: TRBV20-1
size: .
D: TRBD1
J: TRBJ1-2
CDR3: CSASTGADYGYTF

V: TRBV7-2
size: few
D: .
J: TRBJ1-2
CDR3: CASSSPRGGGYGYTF

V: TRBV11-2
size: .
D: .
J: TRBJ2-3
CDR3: CASSLTSDTQYF

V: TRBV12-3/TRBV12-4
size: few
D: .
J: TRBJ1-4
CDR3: CASSPQVPTNEKLFF

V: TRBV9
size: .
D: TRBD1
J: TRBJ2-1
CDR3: CASSVRDRGHEQFF

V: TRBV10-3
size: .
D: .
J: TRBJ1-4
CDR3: CAISDGGSSGKLFF

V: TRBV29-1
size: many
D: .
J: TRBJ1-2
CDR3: CSVVGVGSYGYTF

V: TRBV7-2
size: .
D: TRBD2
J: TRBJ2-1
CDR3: CACSPGLAGNEQFF

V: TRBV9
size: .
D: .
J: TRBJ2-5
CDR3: CASSQGGFQETQYF

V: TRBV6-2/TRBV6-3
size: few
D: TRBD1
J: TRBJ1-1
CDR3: CASNDRGPAFF

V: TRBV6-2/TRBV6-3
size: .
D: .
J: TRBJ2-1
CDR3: CASSAVGGNEQFF

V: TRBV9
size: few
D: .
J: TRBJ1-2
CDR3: CASSDVYGYTF

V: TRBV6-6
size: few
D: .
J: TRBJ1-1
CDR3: CAIKTQGGNTEAFF

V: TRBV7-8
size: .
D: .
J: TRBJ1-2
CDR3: CASSLGGEGYGYTF

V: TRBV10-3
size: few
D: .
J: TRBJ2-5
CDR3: CAIRGTQESQYF

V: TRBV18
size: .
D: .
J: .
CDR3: CASSPSEKTQYF

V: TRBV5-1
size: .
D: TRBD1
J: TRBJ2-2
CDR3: CASSLVGTGGPQSGELFF